This TCR beta chain comes out of a study of T-cell memory formation after mild COVID-19. TCRdb processed the 5' RACE reads anew with MiXCR; each CDR3 protein has one entry. The repertoire consists of 300,000 or so distinct CDR3 sequences, with roughly 16% occurring once and the leading ten covering roughly 24%. V lost 6 bases and J 3 bases, leaving 12 bases between the germline ends. The CDR3 runs to 13 residues. The chain has TRBV12-3 or TRBV12-4 and TRBJ2-7; perhaps TRBD2 as D (6 bases). Sequenced: PBMCs or a T cell subset sorted from them (not recorded which). The receptor was isolated from a man aged 18 to 35 who had mild COVID-19 (a few samples of this study predate the infection). Cell type and time point are not known. The CDR3, as DNA: TGTGCCAGCAGCCTACGGGGGAACTACGAGCAGTACTTC. The encoded protein is CASSLRGNYEQYF.